This paragraph reports one T cell receptor (beta chain). Its antigen is not known. Libraries were prepared by immunoSEQ multiplex PCR; TCRdb keeps only in-frame clonotypes and omits some of them. Of fewer than 55,000 clones in the sample, around 94% are singletons; the top ten hold 2.5% to 3%. The sample is drawn from a study of T cells after posttransplantation cyclophosphamide. Germline V gene lookup returns CDR1 LNHDA and CDR2 SQIVND (reference sequence). The J segment lost 8 bases and the V segment lost 5 bases, leaving 7 bases of the junction unmatched. The CDR3 is 15 residues long. Findings and limits, study-wide: TRB overlap between skin or GI tissue T cells and blood was limited.

The clonotype was recovered from a woman in her 30s in good health and a related stem cell transplant donor. The sequenced sample consisted of PBMCs. The chain has TRBV19 and TRBJ2-1; 12 nucleotides match TRBD2. The CDR3 DNA follows: TGTGCCAGTAGTGTCCCTAGCGGGGGGGGCGATGAGCAGTTCTTC. This encodes CASSVPSGGGDEQFF.